This TCR beta chain was retrieved from a study of shared clonotypes between healthy human individuals. Whole-study results and caveats: Only a few donors were included, so the genetic and exposure-history diversity represented was limited.

The protocol was immunoSEQ multiplex PCR, while the TCRdb copy is restricted to in-frame clones and leaves out a portion. The table lists a few million clones, approximately 95% of them singletons. Germline V gene data show CDR1 as ENHRY and CDR2 as SYGVKD. V shed 6 bases and J shed 0 bases, with 12 bases lying between them. The CDR3 is 14 residues long. For this clone: Antigen: not known.

The chain combines TRBV10-3 with TRBJ2-7, with D maybe TRBD2 (5 bases). This TCR was sampled from a man between 18 and 35 years old in good health. Some clones in this sample may be carry-over from other donors' samples. Specimen: naive CD4+ T cells from PBMCs. Subset denoted: CD45RA+ positively selected. CDR3 residues: CAIRRDVDSYEQYF. DNA of the CDR3: TGTGCCATCAGGAGGGATGTGGACTCCTACGAGCAGTACTTC.